The clone carrying this TCR beta chain has only a few counts. Using immunoSEQ multiplex PCR, the repertoire was profiled, and TCRdb retains in-frame clones only, with some absent. The table records around 36,000 clones, roughly 91% of them present only once. This sample was included in a study of T cell changes during pregnancy in multiple sclerosis. Germline CDR1 LNHDA, CDR2 SQIVND (reference sequence). This CDR3 has 12 amino acids. V shed 3 bases and J shed 1 base, with 3 bases lying between them. Source: CD8+ T cells from peripheral blood mononuclear cells, taken before pregnancy. This sequence joins TRBV19 and TRBJ1-1, with D uncertain. The TCR originated in a female donor with multiple sclerosis, enrolled in a pregnancy study. The CDR3 sequence: CASSIRNTEAFF. Here the CDR3 DNA reads TGTGCCAGTAGTATTCGGAACACTGAAGCTTTCTTT.